The present entry profiles one T cell receptor (beta chain) with its context. Since a much larger clone is just one base distant, this may be a read error. The sample contains more than one DNA sequence encoding this CDR3. V was clipped by 1 base and J by 0 bases, with 4 bases between them. The CDR3 spans 13 residues. The germline gives CDR1 SGHAT, CDR2 FQDESV (reference sequence). This entry comes from a study of blood T cell repertoires in COVID-19. Profiling relied on immunoSEQ multiplex PCR, and the TCRdb table lists in-frame clones only, not all of them. The table shows over 200,000 clones, with 81% occurring only once. Donors were grouped by their self-reported clinical history.

The clonotype originates from a woman between 45 and 60 years old with acute COVID-19. The specimen sequenced was PBMCs or T cells enriched from blood (not recorded which). This rearrangement joins TRBV11-1 to TRBJ2-7; D is uncertain. The CDR3, as DNA: TGTGCCAGCAGCTTAGGGAGCTCCTACGAGCAGTACTTC. Residues: CASSLGSSYEQYF.